This TCR beta chain comes out of a study of Ad26.COV2.S vaccination and SARS-CoV-2 variants. This sample's treatment: approximately 18 received Ad26.COV2.S at low or high dose, single or two shots; 5 received placebo; per-sample allocation not given. Sampling took place 63 days after the first vaccine or placebo injection. Aged 18-55 years, donor was enrolled in Boston in about 2020. In regard to this clone: Its specificity is unknown.

Produced via immunoSEQ multiplex PCR; TCRdb's table is partial and in-frame only. The sample holds around 340,000 clones, approximately 90% seen once. The study's findings and limits: Overall T cell responses may have been underestimated by the analyses of TCR breadth and depth. Participants given vaccine showed non-spike TCR breadth similar to that of placebo recipients. Individuals receiving vaccine had higher spike-specific TCR breadth than placebo recipients did.

This CDR3 contains 14 residues. With 4 bases removed from V and 2 bases from J, the gap between germline ends came to 12 bases. Germline lookup yields CDR1 SGDLS and CDR2 YYNGEE. Sequencing used peripheral blood, obtained in a trial of Ad26.COV2.S vaccine versus placebo. This chain connects TRBV9 to TRBJ1-2; a possible D gene is TRBD1 (5 bases). The sequence was collected from a person between 18 and 60 years old who received the Ad26.COV2.S COVID-19 vaccine or a placebo. Here the CDR3 reads CASSPHQGNYGYTF. The CDR3 DNA is TGTGCCAGCAGCCCACACCAGGGAAACTATGGCTACACCTTC. Complete variable domain (other parts from reference TRBV9 and TRBJ1-2): DSGVTQTPKHLITATGQRVTLRCSPRSGDLSVYWYQQSLDQGLQFLIQYYNGEERAKGNILERFSAQQFPDLHSELNLSSLELGDSALYFCASSPHQGNYGYTFGSGTRLTVV.